This record concerns one TCR beta chain sequence. This specimen comes from a study of T cell responses to AZD1222 COVID-19 vaccine. V gave up 0 bases and J gave up 5 bases, with 5 bases separating them. Germline CDR1 and CDR2: SGHAT and FQNNGV. This CDR3 spans 12 amino acids. TCRdb's table, derived via immunoSEQ multiplex PCR, lists solely in-frame clones and lacks some. The table records about 110,000 clones, more than 70% of them present only once. The TCR comes from an adult who received the AZD1222 COVID-19 vaccine. Sequences were derived from peripheral blood, sampled 28 days after the second AZD1222 dose. The chain recombines TRBV11-2 with TRBJ2-7; D not resolved. CDR3 DNA sequence: TGTGCCAGCAGCTTAGAAGGGAACGAGCAGTACTTC. Translated: CASSLEGNEQYF.